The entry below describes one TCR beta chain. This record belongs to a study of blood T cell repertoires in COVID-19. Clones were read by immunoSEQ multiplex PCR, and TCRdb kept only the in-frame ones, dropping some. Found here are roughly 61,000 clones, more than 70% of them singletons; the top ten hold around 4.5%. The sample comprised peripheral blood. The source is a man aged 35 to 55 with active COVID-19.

CDR3 protein: CASRAWATGAGEKLFF. CDR3 sequence (DNA): TGTGCCAGCAGAGCCTGGGCTACAGGGGCGGGTGAAAAACTGTTTTTT. The rearrangement uses TRBV27 and TRBJ1-4; 7 bases align to TRBD1. CDR3 size: 16 residues. Germline trimming cut 6 bases from V and 7 bases from J; bases unmatched to any gene: 14. Germline V gene sequence: CDR1 MNHEY, CDR2 SMNVEV (reference sequence).